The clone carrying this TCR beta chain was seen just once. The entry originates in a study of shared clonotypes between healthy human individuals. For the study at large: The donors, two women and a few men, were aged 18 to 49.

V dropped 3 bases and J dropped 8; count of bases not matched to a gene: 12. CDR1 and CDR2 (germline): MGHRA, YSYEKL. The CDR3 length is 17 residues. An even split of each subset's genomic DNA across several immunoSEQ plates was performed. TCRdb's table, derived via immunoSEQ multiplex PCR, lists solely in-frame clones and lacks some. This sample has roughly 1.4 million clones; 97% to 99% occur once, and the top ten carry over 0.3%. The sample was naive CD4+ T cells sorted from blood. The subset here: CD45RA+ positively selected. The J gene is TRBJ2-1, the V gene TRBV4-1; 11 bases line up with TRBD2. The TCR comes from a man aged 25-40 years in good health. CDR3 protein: CASSHTRSGRATDEQFF. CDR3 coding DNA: TGCGCCAGCAGCCACACTCGTAGCGGGAGGGCCACCGATGAGCAGTTCTTC.